These T cell receptor beta chains were read from a single sample in a study of technical replicates of blood from a few donors. The data were produced by immunoSEQ multiplex PCR, yet TCRdb's version contains in-frame clones alone and is incomplete. Found here are tens of thousands of clones, 90% to 95% of them singletons; the top ten hold about 0.23%. What was sequenced was T cells isolated from PBMCs. The receptors stem from a human donor in good health. Both conserved end residues are part of each CDR3. D genes are given only for firm matches. Size tells how often a clone was seen (once, few, many) or the class of an expanded clone, and some rows leave it out.

j_call | clone_size | d_call | v_call | cdr3_nt | cdr3_aa
TRBJ1-5 | - | - | TRBV6-1 | TGTGCCAGCTCCGGAGAGCGTCAGCCCCAGCATTTT | CASSGERQPQHF
TRBJ2-2 | once | - | TRBV30 | TGTGCCTGGAGTCCACGGGGGTCCGGGGAGCTGTTTTTT | CAWSPRGSGELFF
TRBJ2-2 | - | TRBD1 | TRBV19 | TGTGCCAGTAGTATCAGGCAGGGGGCCGGGGAGCTGTTTTTT | CASSIRQGAGELFF
TRBJ2-1 | - | TRBD1 | TRBV2 | TGTGCCAGCGAGGTCGGGACAGGGCCCAATGAGCAGTTCTTC | CASEVGTGPNEQFF
TRBJ2-1 | - | TRBD2 | TRBV5-1 | TGCGCCAGCAGCTTGGCTAGCGGCGTAACTCACAATGAGCAGTTCTTC | CASSLASGVTHNEQFF
TRBJ2-2 | - | TRBD1 | TRBV15 | TGTGCCACCAGCAGAGCCCGACAGGGGGCTGACGGGGAGCTGTTTTTT | CATSRARQGADGELFF
TRBJ2-2 | - | TRBD1 | TRBV7-8 | TGTGCCCTTAAGGGGGCAGGGTCGTTGTTCGCGAACACCGGGGAGCTGTTTTTT | CALKGAGSLFANTGELFF
TRBJ1-6 | - | TRBD1 | TRBV7-2 | TGTGCCAGCAGAAAGACAGGGGGGAATTCACCCCTCCACTTT | CASRKTGGNSPLHF
TRBJ2-2 | - | TRBD1 | TRBV7-3 | TGTGCCAGCGAGGGGGCCACCGGGGAGCTGTTTTTT | CASEGATGELFF
TRBJ2-3 | - | TRBD1 | TRBV19 | TGTGCCAGTAGTATAGGAAGGGGGCGCGGGGATACGCAGTATTTT | CASSIGRGRGDTQYF